This T cell receptor beta chain was sequenced during a study of spatial heterogeneity in lung cancer. Looking at the study overall: Sequences of the beta chain were consistently detected in greater numbers than alpha-chain sequences. Averaged across combinations, each unique TCR and UMI pairing appeared more than ten times in raw reads, which were uncorrected.

Specified time point: sample taken at primary tumor resection. Sequencing covered unsorted whole RNA taken from tumor, nontumor lung or frozen PBMC. Donors were around 70 untreated early-stage non-small cell lung cancer patients. TCRdb itself ran the 5' RACE reads through MiXCR, one entry per CDR3 protein. The data show approximately 10,000 distinct CDR3 sequences, about a sixth seen once. V lost 2 bases and J 7 bases, leaving 12 bases between the germline ends. Germline CDR1 and CDR2: MDHEN and SYDVKM. The CDR3 sequence is 13 residues long. Sequenced here: PBMCs, sampled at surgery. The gene calls are TRBV28 and TRBJ2-7; no reliable D call. The sequence came from a male donor with early-stage non-small cell lung cancer. The DNA of the CDR3 is TGTGCCAGCAGTTTAGGCCCTGCTCGGGAGCAGTACTTC. This codes for CASSLGPAREQYF.